The 26 T cell receptor beta chains below come from one sample, sequenced in a study of blood T cell repertoires in COVID-19. The repertoire was sequenced with immunoSEQ multiplex PCR; TCRdb's copy has only in-frame clones and lacks some. The sample lists approximately 230,000 clones; approximately 90% were seen once. Sequencing was carried out using PBMCs or T cells enriched from blood (not recorded which). These receptors originate from a man aged 35-49 years who had recovered from COVID-19.

This clone was seen more than once but under ten times. This chain links TRBV28 with TRBJ2-1; 8 bases are shared with TRBD2. The CDR3 consists of 15 residues. Per the germline V gene, CDR1 is MDHEN and CDR2 is SYDVKM. Trimming took 6 bases from V and 4 from J; bases not matched to a gene: 8. The CDR3 is CASSLALAGYNEQFF. As DNA, the CDR3 is TGTGCCAGCAGCCTTGCTCTAGCGGGTTACAATGAGCAGTTCTTC.

The V call is TRBV18, the J call TRBJ2-7; 11 bases line up with TRBD1. The germline CDR1 and CDR2 sequences are KGHSH and LQKENI. This CDR3 comprises 14 residues. Losses at the gene ends were 6 bases for V and 5 bases for J; bases not matched to a gene: 6. The CDR3 nucleotides read TGTGCCAGCTCCCCGGACAGGGGGCATGACGAGCAGTACTTC. This translates into CASSPDRGHDEQYF.

This chain connects TRBV3-1 (or the pseudogene TRBV3-2) to TRBJ1-4; 7 positions agree with TRBD1. The CDR3 has 18 amino acids. The V gene end was trimmed by 3 bases and the J gene end by 2 bases; junction bases not matched to a gene: 12. The germline gives CDR1 LGHDT, CDR2 YNNKEL (reference sequence). The CDR3 is CASSHRTGLIGTNEKLFF. CDR3 coding DNA: TGTGCCAGCAGCCACAGGACAGGCCTCATAGGGACTAATGAAAAACTGTTTTTT.

The chain recombines TRBV2 with TRBJ1-5, with TRBD1 identical over 8 bases. The junction had 4 bases not matched to a gene; V was cut back by 6 bases and J by 6 bases. CDR1 and CDR2 (germline): SNHLY, FYNNEI. This CDR3 contains 13 residues. This chain's CDR3 is CASSQGAVQPQHF. DNA for the CDR3: TGTGCCAGCAGCCAGGGGGCTGTTCAGCCCCAGCATTTT.

The chain recombines TRBV6-5 with TRBJ1-6; D might be TRBD1 (6 bases). This CDR3 is built from 14 residues. V was pared by 6 bases and J by 9 bases, with 15 bases between. Germline V gene lookup returns CDR1 MNHEY and CDR2 SVGAGI. CDR3: CASSVSEGGSPLHF. As DNA, the CDR3 is TGTGCCAGCAGCGTGTCCGAAGGGGGTTCACCCCTCCACTTT.

V and J are TRBV25-1 and TRBJ1-1; weak D call: TRBD1 (6 bases). In germline, CDR1 is MGHDK, CDR2 SYGVNS. The CDR3 is made up of 14 amino acids. V was cut by 6 bases and J by 3 bases, with 14 bases left in between. CDR3 in amino acids: CASRTAGADTEAFF. In DNA, the CDR3 is TGTGCCAGCAGGACGGCGGGGGCCGACACTGAAGCTTTCTTT.

This chain joins TRBV21-1 and TRBJ1-2. TRBV21-1 is classified as a pseudogene. There are 14 residues in the CDR3. Here the CDR3 DNA reads TGTGCCAGCCGTAAATCGGGGGGGTTCTATGGCTACACCTTC. This translates into CASRKSGGFYGYTF.

V is TRBV21-1 and J is TRBJ1-6; the table calls TRBD1, which could not be checked here. TRBV21-1 constitutes a pseudogene. The length of the CDR3 is 13 residues. The CDR3 bases are TGTGCCAGATTCAGGGGGCGGGATTCACCCCTCCACTTT. As protein: CARFRGRDSPLHF.

The chain uses TRBV7-9 and TRBJ1-2; TRBD1 agrees at 9 bases. Germline-derived CDR1 and CDR2 are SEHNR and FQNEAQ (reference sequence). V was clipped by 7 bases and J by 4 bases; unmatched bases: 16. The CDR3 loop spans 17 amino acids. The DNA of the CDR3 is TGTGCCAGCACCCCTGAACCGTTCACAGGGGGCATCTATGGCTACACCTTC. Amino acid sequence: CASTPEPFTGGIYGYTF.

The chain carries TRBV27 and TRBJ2-1; 10 nucleotides line up with TRBD2. Looked up from germline, CDR1 is MNHEY and CDR2 is SMNVEV (reference sequence). The CDR3 runs 18 residues. After removal of 4 bases from V and 2 bases from J, the junction contained 11 bases not matched to a gene. The CDR3 here is CASSSVKLAGPPYNEQFF. For the CDR3, the DNA is TGTGCCAGCAGTTCTGTAAAACTAGCGGGGCCCCCCTACAATGAGCAGTTCTTC.

The CDR3 reads CASSADLRTGPGYTF. For the CDR3, the DNA is TGTGCCAGCAGCGCAGACCTGAGGACAGGGCCAGGCTACACCTTC. The V call is TRBV5-6, the J call TRBJ1-2, with TRBD1 matching over 8 bases. Germline CDR1 reads SGHDT; CDR2 reads YYEEEE. J lost 8 bases, V lost 4 bases, and 13 bases had no gene match. The CDR3 covers 15 residues.

The genes are TRBV5-1 and TRBJ2-7; 10 bases align to TRBD1. Per germline, CDR1 SGHRS and CDR2 YFSETQ. The V segment lost 3 bases and the J segment 2 bases; nucleotides outside the gene matches: 8. The CDR3 is made up of 16 amino acids. Here the CDR3 reads CASSSPRGTGAYEQYF. As DNA, the CDR3 is TGCGCCAGCAGCTCGCCTCGAGGGACAGGGGCCTACGAGCAGTACTTC.

J is TRBJ1-2 and V is TRBV29-1, with 12 bases aligning to TRBD1. The CDR3 spans 13 residues. V shed 5 bases and J 4 bases; nucleotides not matched to a gene: 2. From germline, CDR1 is SQVTM and CDR2 ANQGSEA. The CDR3 loop is CSVRGQGAYGYTF. CDR3 nucleotide sequence: TGCAGCGTTCGGGGACAGGGGGCCTATGGCTACACCTTC.

This rearrangement joins TRBV7-6 to TRBJ1-1, with D unclear. V was pared by 2 bases and J by 4 bases, with 8 bases between. The germline V gene has CDR1 SGHVS and CDR2 FNYEAQ. CDR3 length: 13 amino acids. The CDR3 sequence: CASSLFPSTEAFF. For the CDR3, the DNA is TGTGCCAGCAGCTTATTCCCCAGCACTGAAGCTTTCTTT.

The chain employs TRBV7-9 and TRBJ2-3; 8 bases align to TRBD2. Germline trimming cut 5 bases from V and 5 bases from J; bases unmatched to any gene: 15. CDR1 is SEHNR and CDR2 is FQNEAQ in the germline V gene (reference sequence). The CDR3 consists of 17 residues. CDR3 nucleotides: TGTGCCAGCAGCCCGCGGCGCGCCGGGAGCGGGGGAGATACGCAGTATTTT. Encoded protein: CASSPRRAGSGGDTQYF.

This sequence joins TRBV5-1 and TRBJ1-1; D remains ambiguous. Per the germline V gene, CDR1 is SGHRS and CDR2 is YFSETQ. There are 15 residues in the CDR3. The V end lost 3 bases, the J end lost 5 bases, and 17 bases lay between the germline ends. The CDR3 DNA is TGCGCCAGCAGCTCAATTCAGGCGGGCGAAACTGAAGCTTTCTTT. Translation gives CASSSIQAGETEAFF.

The rearrangement joins TRBV28 to TRBJ2-7, with a tentative D call TRBD2 (6 bases). Germline loops: CDR1 MDHEN, CDR2 SYDVKM. The CDR3 runs to 14 residues. V was shortened by 8 bases and J by 5 bases, with 19 bases between the two germline ends. The CDR3 nucleotides read TGTGCCAGCTGCCTTAGCGGCACTGCCCACGAGCAGTACTTC. Protein: CASCLSGTAHEQYF. The variable domain in full, with the rest retrieved from reference TRBV28 and TRBJ2-7, is DVKVTQSSRYLVKRTGEKVFLECVQDMDHENMFWYRQDPGLGLRLIYFSYDVKMKEKGDIPEGYSVSREKKERFSLILESASTNQTSMYLCASCLSGTAHEQYFGPGTRLTVT.

The gene calls are TRBV5-4 and TRBJ2-7, with 8 bases lining up with TRBD2. This CDR3 contains 15 residues. After removal of 1 base from V and 6 bases from J, the junction contained 9 bases not matched to a gene. CDR1 is SGHNT, CDR2 YYREEE, per germline (reference sequence). This CDR3 reads CASSLQREWGSEQYF. As DNA, the CDR3 is TGTGCCAGCAGCTTGCAGCGGGAGTGGGGGAGCGAGCAGTACTTC.

This chain connects TRBV6-5 to TRBJ2-3; TRBD2 aligns across 10 bases. V gave up 6 bases and J gave up 3 bases; unmatched junction bases: 6. Germline CDR1 and CDR2: MNHEY and SVGAGI. The CDR3 runs 15 residues. The CDR3 nucleotides read TGTGCCAGCAGGGAGCGGGGGGGCAAGACAGATACGCAGTATTTT. This encodes CASRERGGKTDTQYF.

CDR3 region: CASSIRTGGTDTQYF. The DNA for the CDR3 is TGTGCCAGCAGTATAAGGACAGGGGGCACAGATACGCAGTATTTT. The rearrangement links TRBV27 to TRBJ2-3; 9 nucleotides match TRBD1. The length of the CDR3 is 15 residues. Looked up from germline, CDR1 is MNHEY and CDR2 is SMNVEV (reference sequence). Trimming at V came to 5 bases and at J to 1 base, leaving 4 bases not matched to a gene.

The rearrangement links TRBV7-2 to TRBJ2-5, with D uncertain. The CDR3 contains 11 residues. Trimming left V 4 bases short and J 5 bases short, with 5 bases between. From germline, CDR1 is SGHTA and CDR2 FQGNSA. CDR3: CASSSVETQYF. CDR3 coding DNA: TGTGCCAGCAGCTCGGTGGAGACCCAGTACTTC.

The chain recombines TRBV5-4 with TRBJ2-2; possible D gene TRBD1, 6 bases. Germline V CDR1 and CDR2: SGHNT, YYREEE (reference sequence). V was shortened by 0 bases and J by 0 bases, with 6 bases between the two germline ends. This CDR3 is built from 15 residues. The CDR3 loop is CASSLGTANTGELFF. The CDR3 DNA reads as TGTGCCAGCAGCTTGGGGACAGCGAACACCGGGGAGCTGTTTTTT.

The rearrangement links TRBV6-5 to TRBJ1-5, with D perhaps TRBD1 (6 bases). With 7 bases removed from V and 7 bases from J, the gap between germline ends came to 14 bases. In germline, CDR1 is MNHEY, CDR2 SVGAGI. The CDR3 runs to 13 residues. The CDR3 DNA is TGTGCCAGCAATACGGCAGGGGAGCAGCCCCAGCATTTT. Amino acid sequence: CASNTAGEQPQHF.

V and J are TRBV9 and TRBJ2-4, with 12 positions matching TRBD2. With V trimmed by 4 bases and J by 0 bases, 5 bases remained unmatched. There are 17 residues in the CDR3. Germline V gene data show CDR1 as SGDLS and CDR2 as YYNGEE. CDR3 nucleotides: TGTGCCAGCAGCCCGAGGGGACTAGCGGGAGCCAAAAACATTCAGTACTTC. Its translation: CASSPRGLAGAKNIQYF.

J is TRBJ2-7 and V is TRBV27; maybe TRBD1 (5 bases). The CDR3 is made up of 16 amino acids. Trimming removed 0 bases from V and 3 bases from J, with 15 bases in between. Germline V gene sequence: CDR1 MNHEY, CDR2 SMNVEV (reference sequence). The CDR3 bases are TGTGCCAGCAGTTTATCGGGGCCTGACGATAACTACGAGCAGTACTTC. Its protein is CASSLSGPDDNYEQYF.

This chain links TRBV6-5 with TRBJ2-1, with TRBD2 matching 11 bases. J was trimmed by 4 bases and V by 8 bases; bases with no gene match: 4. The CDR3 contains 14 residues. Germline V lookup: CDR1 MNHEY, CDR2 SVGAGI. The CDR3, as DNA: TGTGCCAGCGGCGGGACTAGCGGTTACAATGAGCAGTTCTTC. Amino acids: CASGGTSGYNEQFF.